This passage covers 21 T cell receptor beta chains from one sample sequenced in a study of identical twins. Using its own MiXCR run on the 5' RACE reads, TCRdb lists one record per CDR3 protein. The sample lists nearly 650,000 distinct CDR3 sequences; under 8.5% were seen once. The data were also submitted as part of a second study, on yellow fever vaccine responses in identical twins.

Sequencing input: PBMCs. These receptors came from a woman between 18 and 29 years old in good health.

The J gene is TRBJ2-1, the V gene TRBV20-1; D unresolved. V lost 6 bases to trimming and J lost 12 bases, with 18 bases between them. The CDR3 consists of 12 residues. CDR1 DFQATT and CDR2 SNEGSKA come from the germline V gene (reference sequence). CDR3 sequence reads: CSAPQTGSGQFF. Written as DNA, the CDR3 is TGCAGTGCCCCTCAGACTGGGTCGGGGCAGTTCTTC.

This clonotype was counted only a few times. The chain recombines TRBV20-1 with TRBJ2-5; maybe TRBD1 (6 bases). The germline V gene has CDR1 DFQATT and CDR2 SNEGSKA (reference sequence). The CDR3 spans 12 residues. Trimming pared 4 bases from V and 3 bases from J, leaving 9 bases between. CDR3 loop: CSAIRTEETQYF. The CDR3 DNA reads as TGCAGTGCTATAAGGACAGAAGAGACCCAGTACTTC.

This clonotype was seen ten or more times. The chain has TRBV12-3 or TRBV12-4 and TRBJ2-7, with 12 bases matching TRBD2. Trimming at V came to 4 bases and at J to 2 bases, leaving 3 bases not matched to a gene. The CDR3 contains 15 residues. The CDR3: CASSYLAGGPYEQYF. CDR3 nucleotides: TGTGCCAGCAGTTATCTAGCGGGAGGGCCCTACGAGCAGTACTTC.

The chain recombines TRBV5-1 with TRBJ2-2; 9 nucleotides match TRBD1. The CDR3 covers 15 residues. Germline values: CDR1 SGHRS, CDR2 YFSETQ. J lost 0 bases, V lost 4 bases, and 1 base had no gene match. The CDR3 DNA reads TGCGCCAGCAGCAGGGACAGGGCGAACACCGGGGAGCTGTTTTTT. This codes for CASSRDRANTGELFF.

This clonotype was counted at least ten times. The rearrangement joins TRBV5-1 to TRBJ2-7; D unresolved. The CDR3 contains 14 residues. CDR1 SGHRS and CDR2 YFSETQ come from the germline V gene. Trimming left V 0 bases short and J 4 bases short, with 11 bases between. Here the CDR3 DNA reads TGCGCCAGCAGCTTGGATGCTGAGATTTACGAGCAGTACGTC. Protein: CASSLDAEIYEQYV.

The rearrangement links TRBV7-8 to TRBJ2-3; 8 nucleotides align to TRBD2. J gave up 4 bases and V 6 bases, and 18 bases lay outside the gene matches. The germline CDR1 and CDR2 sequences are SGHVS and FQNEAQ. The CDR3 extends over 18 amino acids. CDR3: CASRPPWLAGDEADTQYF. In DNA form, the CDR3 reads TGTGCCAGCAGACCACCCTGGCTAGCGGGTGACGAGGCAGATACGCAGTATTTT.

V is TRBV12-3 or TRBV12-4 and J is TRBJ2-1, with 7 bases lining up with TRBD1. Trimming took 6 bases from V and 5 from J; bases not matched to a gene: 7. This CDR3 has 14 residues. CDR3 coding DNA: TGTGCCAGCAGGAGACAGGGTTGGAACAATGAGCAGTTCTTC. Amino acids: CASRRQGWNNEQFF.

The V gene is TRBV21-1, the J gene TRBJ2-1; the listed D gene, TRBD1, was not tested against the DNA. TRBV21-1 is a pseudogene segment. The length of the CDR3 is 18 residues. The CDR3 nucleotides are TGTGCCAGCAGCAAAGGGGGGGGAAGGACAGGGACCCACAATGAGCAGTTCTTC. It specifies CASSKGGGRTGTHNEQFF.

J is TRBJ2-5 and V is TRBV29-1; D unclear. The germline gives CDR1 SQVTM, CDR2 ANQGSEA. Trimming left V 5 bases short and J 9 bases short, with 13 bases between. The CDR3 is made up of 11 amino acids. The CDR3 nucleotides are TGCAGCGTTTTGGCCAGTGTGGCCCAGTACTTC. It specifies CSVLASVAQYF.

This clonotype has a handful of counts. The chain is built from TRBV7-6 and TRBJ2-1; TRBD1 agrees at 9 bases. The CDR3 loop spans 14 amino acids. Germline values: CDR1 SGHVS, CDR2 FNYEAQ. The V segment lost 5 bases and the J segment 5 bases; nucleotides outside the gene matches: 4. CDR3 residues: CASSENRGHNEQFF. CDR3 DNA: TGTGCCAGCAGCGAGAACAGGGGGCACAATGAGCAGTTCTTC.

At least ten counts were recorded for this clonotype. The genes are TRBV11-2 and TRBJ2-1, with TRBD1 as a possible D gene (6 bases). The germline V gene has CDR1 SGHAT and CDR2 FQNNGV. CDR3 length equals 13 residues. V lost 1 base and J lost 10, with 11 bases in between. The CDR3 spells CASSLGQVYEQFF. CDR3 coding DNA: TGTGCCAGCAGCTTAGGACAGGTTTACGAGCAGTTCTTC.

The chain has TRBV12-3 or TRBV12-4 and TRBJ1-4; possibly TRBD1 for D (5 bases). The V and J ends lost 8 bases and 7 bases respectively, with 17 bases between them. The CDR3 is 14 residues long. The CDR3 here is CASCRGGTGEKLFF. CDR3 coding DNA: TGTGCCAGCTGTCGGGGGGGGACGGGTGAAAAACTGTTTTTT.

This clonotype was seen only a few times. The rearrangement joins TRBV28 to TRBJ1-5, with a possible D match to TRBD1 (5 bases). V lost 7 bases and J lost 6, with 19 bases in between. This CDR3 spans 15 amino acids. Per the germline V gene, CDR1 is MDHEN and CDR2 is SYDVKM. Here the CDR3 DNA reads TGTGCCAGCACCGCCGGGTGGGGGTCAGGTCAGCCCCAGCATTTT. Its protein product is CASTAGWGSGQPQHF.

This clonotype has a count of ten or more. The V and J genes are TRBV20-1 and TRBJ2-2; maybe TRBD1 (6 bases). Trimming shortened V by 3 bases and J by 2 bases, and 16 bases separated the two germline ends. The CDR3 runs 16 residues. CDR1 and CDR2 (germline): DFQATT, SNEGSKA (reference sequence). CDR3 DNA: TGCAGTGCTAGCGCGAGGGGGTACGGAAACACCGGGGAGCTGTTTTTT. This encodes CSASARGYGNTGELFF.

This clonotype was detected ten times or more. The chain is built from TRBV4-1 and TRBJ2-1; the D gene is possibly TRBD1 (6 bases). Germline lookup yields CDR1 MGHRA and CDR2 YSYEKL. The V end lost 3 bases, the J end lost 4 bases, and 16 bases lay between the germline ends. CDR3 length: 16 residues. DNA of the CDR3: TGCGCCAGCAGCCAGGGATGGACAGTGCAGTACAATGAGCAGTTCTTC. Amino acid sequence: CASSQGWTVQYNEQFF.

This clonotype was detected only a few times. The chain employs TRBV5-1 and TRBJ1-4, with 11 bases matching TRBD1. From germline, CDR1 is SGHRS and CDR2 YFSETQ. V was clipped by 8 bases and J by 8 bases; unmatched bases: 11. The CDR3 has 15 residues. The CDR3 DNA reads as TGCGCCAGTCACGCTACCGGGACAGGGGGAGAAAAACTGTTTTTT. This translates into CASHATGTGGEKLFF. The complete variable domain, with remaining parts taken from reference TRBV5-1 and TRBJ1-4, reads KAGVTQTPRYLIKTRGQQVTLSCSPISGHRSVSWYQQTPGQGLQFLFEYFSETQRNKGNFPGRFSGRQFSNSRSEMNVSTLELGDSALYLCASHATGTGGEKLFFGSGTQLSVL.

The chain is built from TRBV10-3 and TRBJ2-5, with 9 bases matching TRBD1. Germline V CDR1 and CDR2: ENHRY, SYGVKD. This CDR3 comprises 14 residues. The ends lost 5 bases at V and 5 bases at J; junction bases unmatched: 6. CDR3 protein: CAISPGQGLETQYF. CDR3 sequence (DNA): TGTGCCATCAGTCCGGGACAGGGTTTGGAGACCCAGTACTTC.

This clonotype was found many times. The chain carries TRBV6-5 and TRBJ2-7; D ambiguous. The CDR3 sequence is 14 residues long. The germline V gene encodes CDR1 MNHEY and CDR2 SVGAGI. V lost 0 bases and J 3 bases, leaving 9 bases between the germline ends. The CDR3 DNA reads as TGTGCCAGCAGTTACTCGACGGAGAACTACGAGCAGTACTTC. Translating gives CASSYSTENYEQYF.

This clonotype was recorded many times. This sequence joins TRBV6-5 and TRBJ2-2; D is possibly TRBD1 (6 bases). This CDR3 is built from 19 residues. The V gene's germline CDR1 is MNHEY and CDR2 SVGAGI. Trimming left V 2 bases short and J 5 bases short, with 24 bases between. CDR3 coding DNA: TGTGCCAGCAGTTACCGAACCAGTCGGGGTCAGGGGACAACCGGGGAGCTGTTTTTT. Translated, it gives CASSYRTSRGQGTTGELFF.

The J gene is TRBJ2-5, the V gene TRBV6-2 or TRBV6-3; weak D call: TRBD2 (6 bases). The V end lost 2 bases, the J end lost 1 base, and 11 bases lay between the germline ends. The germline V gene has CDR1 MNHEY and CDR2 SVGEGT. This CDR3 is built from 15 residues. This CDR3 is CASSYGGYTQETQYF. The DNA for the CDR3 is TGTGCCAGCAGTTACGGGGGGTATACCCAAGAGACCCAGTACTTC.

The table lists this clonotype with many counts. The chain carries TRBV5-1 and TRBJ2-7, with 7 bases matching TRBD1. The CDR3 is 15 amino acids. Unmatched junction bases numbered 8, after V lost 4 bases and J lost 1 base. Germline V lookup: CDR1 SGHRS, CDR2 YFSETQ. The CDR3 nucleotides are TGCGCCAGCAGCCAATACCAGGGACAGTCCTACGAGCAGTACTTC. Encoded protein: CASSQYQGQSYEQYF.